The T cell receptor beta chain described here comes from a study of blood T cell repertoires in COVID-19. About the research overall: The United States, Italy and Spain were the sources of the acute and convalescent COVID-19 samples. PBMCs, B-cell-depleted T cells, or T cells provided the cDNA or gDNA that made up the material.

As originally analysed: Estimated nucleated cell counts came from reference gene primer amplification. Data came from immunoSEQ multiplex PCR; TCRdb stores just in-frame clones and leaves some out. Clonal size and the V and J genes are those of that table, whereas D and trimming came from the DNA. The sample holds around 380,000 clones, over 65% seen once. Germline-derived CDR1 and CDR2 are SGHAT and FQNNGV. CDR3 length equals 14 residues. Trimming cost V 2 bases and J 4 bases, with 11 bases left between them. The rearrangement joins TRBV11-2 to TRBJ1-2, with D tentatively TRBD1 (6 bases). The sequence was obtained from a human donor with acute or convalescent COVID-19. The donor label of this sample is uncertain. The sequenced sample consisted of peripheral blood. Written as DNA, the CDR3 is TGTGCCAGCAGCTTAACTGGGACAAGCTATGGCTACACCTTC. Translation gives CASSLTGTSYGYTF.